This section outlines one T cell receptor beta chain sequence together with its context. The antigen it recognizes is unknown. No base quality information exists; no much larger clone differs at one position. These data come from a study of blood T cell repertoires in COVID-19 (dated by TCRdb to between 2020 and 2021). Regarding the complete study: Samples covering the acute and convalescent phases of COVID-19 were provided by collaborators in the United States, Italy and Spain. The prospective study material was composed of cDNA or gDNA derived from T cells, B-cell-depleted T cells, or PBMCs. Deeply sampled blood TCRbeta repertoires from subjects exposed to, actively infected with, or recovered from COVID-19 were included in the dataset. The repertoires were released in a freely available public database intended as a resource for research on the immune response to SARS-CoV-2. Samples were obtained from the ongoing ImmuneRACE study (first 160 participants) and from over a thousand subjects provided by 6 global collaborators. Sample metadata almost always included a de-identified subject ID, COVID-19 status, age in years and sex. Where available, HLA class I and class II types were obtained from metadata supplied by the sample provider rather than from assay-based typing.

Whole blood was collected in K2EDTA tubes by collaborating institutions according to the institutions' own protocols. Collaborator samples were shipped for TCRbeta analysis as frozen whole blood, isolated PBMCs, or DNA extracted from either sample type. Reading the germline V gene gives CDR1 SGHTA and CDR2 FQGTGA. V is clipped by 1 base and J by 6 bases, and the sequence between their germline boundaries is 12 bases long. The CDR3, from cysteine to phenylalanine, totals 14 residues. Kept here is only the CDR3 DNA, which spans 42 bases and is read in frame from base 1. Broader findings and caveats from the paper: Clinical and demographic metadata were provided uncurated, with the amount varying by source and participant.

The immunoSEQ Assay, a bias-controlled multiplex PCR, was used to amplify TCRbeta CDR3 regions from genomic DNA. On the study's bioinformatics: Nucleated cell counts per sample were estimated from amplification of reference gene primers within the assay. Sequence reads were collapsed and filtered to measure the absolute abundance of every unique TCRbeta CDR3 rearrangement. Productive Simpson clonality was computed per sample as the square root of Simpson's diversity index over productive rearrangements. TCRdb carries this immuneACCESS record with in-frame sequences only. Its versions omit some clonotypes, under half of them owing to an unresolved V gene in the studies checked, with the rest unexplained. For V, J and clone size, that table is used; D and trimming come from the DNA. The table for this sample lists about 59,000 clones; roughly 79% of them were counted only once. The ten biggest clones cover approximately 30% of the sample.

The TCR comes from a woman of 80 years or more with active or convalescent COVID-19. The sample was peripheral blood. The sequence is built from TRBV7-3 and TRBJ1-1, with the D gene not confidently named. In nucleotide form, the sequence is TGTGCCAGCAGCTTAAATTATCAAACGGCTGAAGCTTTCTTT. It encodes CASSLNYQTAEAFF. With all but the CDR3 taken from the reference TRBV7-3 and TRBJ1-1 genes, the full variable domain is: GAGVSQTPSNKVTEKGKYVELRCDPISGHTALYWYRQSLGQGPEFLIYFQGTGAADDSGLPNDRFFAVRPEGSVSTLKIQRTERGDSAVYLCASSLNYQTAEAFFGQGTRLTVV.